This passage covers 11 T cell receptor beta chains from one sample sequenced in a study of CD8 T cells in Susac syndrome. The RNA, about 0.5 to 1 ug, was put through reverse transcription using random hexamers. TCRdb re-analysed the immunoSEQ multiplex PCR reads in MiXCR, keeping a single row per CDR3 protein. The sample records around 230,000 distinct CDR3 sequences, about 95% being singletons. Material for sequencing was CD4+ T cells from PBMCs. Every receptor here comes from a human donor with Susac syndrome.

The chain combines TRBV20-1 with TRBJ1-1, with D hard to call. Germline values: CDR1 DFQATT, CDR2 SNEGSKA (reference sequence). CDR3 length: 13 amino acids. The germline V and J ends were trimmed by 5 bases and 0 bases, with 10 bases remaining between them. The CDR3 spells CSAVDGLNTEAFF. The CDR3 DNA follows: TGCAGTGCTGTGGACGGATTGAACACTGAAGCTTTCTTT.

As for this clonotype: The germline gene is not matched at one end of the junction; a read error may be the cause. CDR3 coding DNA: TGCAGCATTGAAGGAGGGACTGGCGGCGGAGTTGAAGAGCAGTACTTC. Encoded protein: CSIEGGTGGGVEEQYF. This rearrangement joins TRBV29-1 to TRBJ2-7; perhaps TRBD2 as D (6 bases). Germline CDR1 SQVTM, CDR2 ANQGSEA. This CDR3 has 16 residues.

CDR3 sequence reads: CASSSTKTKRSPYEQYF. Written as DNA, the CDR3 is TGCGCCAGCAGCTCAACCAAGACAAAACGGAGTCCCTACGAGCAGTACTTC. The V gene is TRBV5-1, the J gene TRBJ2-7; D gene uncertain. There are 17 residues in the CDR3. The V end lost 3 bases, the J end lost 2 bases, and 21 bases lay between the germline ends. Germline loops: CDR1 SGHRS, CDR2 YFSETQ.

The chain uses TRBV29-1 and TRBJ2-7; 8 positions agree with TRBD2. This CDR3 is built from 13 residues. The J segment lost 3 bases and the V segment lost 4 bases, leaving 5 bases of the junction unmatched. Germline V CDR1 and CDR2: SQVTM, ANQGSEA. The CDR3 DNA follows: TGCAGCGTTGGGTACGCGGGAGGCTACGAGCAGTACTTC. Its protein is CSVGYAGGYEQYF.

The chain is built from TRBV14 and TRBJ1-2; D is undetermined. The length of the CDR3 is 17 residues. Germline loops: CDR1 SGHDN, CDR2 FVKESK. The V and J ends lost 0 bases and 3 bases respectively, with 17 bases between them. This chain's CDR3 is CASSQDTALGLDYGYTF. The CDR3 DNA follows: TGTGCCAGCAGCCAAGATACCGCCCTCGGACTCGACTATGGCTACACCTTC. The whole variable domain, filled in from reference TRBV14 and TRBJ1-2, reads EAGVTQFPSHSVIEKGQTVTLRCDPISGHDNLYWYRRVMGKEIKFLLHFVKESKQDESGMPNNRFLAERTGGTYSTLKVQPAELEDSGVYFCASSQDTALGLDYGYTFGSGTRLTVV.

The chain is built from TRBV25-1 and TRBJ1-2; D not resolved. From germline, CDR1 is MGHDK and CDR2 SYGVNS. The CDR3 spans 12 residues. V lost 6 bases, J lost 6 bases, and 11 bases lay in between. The CDR3 loop reads CASRGGGDGYTF. CDR3 DNA sequence: TGTGCCAGCAGGGGTGGTGGGGATGGCTACACCTTC.

The gene calls are TRBV29-1 and TRBJ2-7; tentatively, D is TRBD2 (7 bases). Germline V gene lookup returns CDR1 SQVTM and CDR2 ANQGSEA. The CDR3 runs to 12 residues. V was clipped by 4 bases and J by 6 bases, with 13 bases between them. This CDR3 is CSVGRGGGEQYF. CDR3 DNA sequence: TGCAGCGTTGGCAGGGGCGGGGGCGAGCAGTACTTC.

The V call is TRBV6-5, the J call TRBJ2-1, with a weak D call TRBD2 (7 bases). This CDR3 is 15 amino acids long. CDR1 is MNHEY, CDR2 SVGAGI, per germline. V lost 6 bases and J 4 bases, leaving 16 bases between the germline ends. The CDR3 DNA is TGTGCCAGCAGCCAAGGGGGGGGGACTTACAATGAGCAGTTCTTC. It translates to CASSQGGGTYNEQFF.

The genes are TRBV3-1 and TRBJ2-7; D may correspond to TRBD1 or TRBD2 (6 bases each). The CDR3 spans 14 residues. Germline values: CDR1 LGHDT, CDR2 YNNKEL (reference sequence). Trimming pared 3 bases from V and 2 bases from J, leaving 11 bases between. CDR3 region: CASSHWGATYEQYF. CDR3 DNA sequence: TGTGCCAGCAGCCACTGGGGGGCCACCTACGAGCAGTACTTC.

The sample holds one count of this clonotype. The chain joins TRBV6-1 to TRBJ2-7, with D possibly TRBD1 on 6 matching bases. CDR1 and CDR2 (germline): MNHNS, SASEGT. V lost 5 bases and J lost 4, with 24 bases in between. This CDR3 is 17 amino acids long. CDR3 bases: TGTGCCAGCAGTCCTGCTCCCCAGACAGGAGCGGCGTACGAGCAGTACTTC. Protein product: CASSPAPQTGAAYEQYF.

This clonotype was counted a single time. The V gene is TRBV10-3, the J gene TRBJ1-4; possibly TRBD1 for D (6 bases). CDR3 length equals 14 residues. Deletions cut 2 bases from V and 8 bases from J, with 12 bases between. Germline-derived CDR1 and CDR2 are ENHRY and SYGVKD. CDR3 coding DNA: TGTGCCATCAGTGAGCGCGGGACATCCGAAAAACTGTTTTTT. Its protein is CAISERGTSEKLFF.